These 8 T cell receptor beta chains originate from one sample sequenced in a study of human T cells and chemical hapten exposure. TCRdb itself ran the RACE reads through MiXCR, one entry per CDR3 protein. The table lists more than 65,000 distinct CDR3 sequences, approximately 35% of them singletons. Indicated time point: patch test 1, 2 weeks after DPC sensitization. The sample's treatment: therapeutic diphenylcyclopropenone sensitization with weekly scalp DPC. This sample comprised whole blood, obtained in connection with sensitization to the hapten diphenylcyclopropenone (DPC). The origin of the receptors is a man aged 35 to 55 with alopecia areata. Some clones in this sample may be carry-over from other donors' samples.

This clonotype occurred a few times. The chain links TRBV28 to TRBJ1-6; 9 bases match TRBD1. Germline CDR1 is MDHEN and CDR2 is SYDVKM. The CDR3 has 15 amino acids. The ends lost 4 bases at V and 10 bases at J; junction bases unmatched: 8. The DNA of the CDR3 is TGTGCCAGCAGTTGGGACAGGGTAGGAGGATCACCCCTCCACTTT. Translation: CASSWDRVGGSPLHF.

This clonotype occurred a few times. V gene TRBV28 combines with J gene TRBJ2-6; 7 bases fit TRBD2. This CDR3 is 15 amino acids long. Unmatched junction bases numbered 4, after V lost 7 bases and J lost 1 base. Per germline, CDR1 MDHEN and CDR2 SYDVKM. The DNA for the CDR3 is TGTGCCAGCAATGGGGGGGGTTCTGGGGCCAACGTCCTGACTTTC. Protein: CASNGGGSGANVLTF.

This clonotype has only a few counts. V usage is TRBV12-3 or TRBV12-4 and J usage is TRBJ1-2; weak D call: TRBD1 (5 bases). The CDR3 runs 14 residues. V was pared by 7 bases and J by 4 bases, with 16 bases between. CDR3 loop: CASTLRDGIYGYTF. DNA of the CDR3: TGTGCCAGCACCCTAAGGGACGGGATCTATGGCTACACCTTC.

The chain links TRBV6-5 to TRBJ2-3; 10 bases align to TRBD2. The trim removed 6 bases at V and 6 bases at J, leaving 12 bases unmatched. Germline V gene sequence: CDR1 MNHEY, CDR2 SVGAGI. The CDR3 contains 16 residues. The CDR3 spells CASSRILAGGPDTQYF. CDR3 coding DNA: TGTGCCAGCAGCAGAATCTTAGCGGGAGGACCGGATACGCAGTATTTT.

The rearrangement joins TRBV7-9 to TRBJ2-7; TRBD2 agrees at 7 bases. The CDR3 sequence is 15 residues long. Germline assignment: CDR1 SEHNR and CDR2 FQNEAQ (reference sequence). Trimming removed 5 bases from V and 6 bases from J; junction bases left unmatched: 13. CDR3 region: CASSPSAGWGGEQYF. In nucleotides, the CDR3 is TGTGCCAGCAGCCCCTCTGCGGGGTGGGGGGGCGAGCAGTACTTC.

This clonotype has only a few counts. The V call is TRBV20-1, the J call TRBJ2-7, with D perhaps TRBD2 (5 bases). CDR1 is DFQATT, CDR2 SNEGSKA, per germline (reference sequence). The CDR3 contains 14 residues. V was trimmed by 1 base and J by 3 bases, leaving 13 bases between them. For the CDR3, the DNA is TGCAGTGCTAGAGGAGCGGAGACCCGCTACGAGCAGTACTTC. Protein: CSARGAETRYEQYF.

CDR3 DNA: TGTGCCGTCAGGGGGATCACCGGGGAGCTGTTTTTT. This encodes CAVRGITGELFF. V is TRBV28 and J is TRBJ2-2; 7 nucleotides agree with TRBD1. CDR1 is MDHEN, CDR2 SYDVKM, per germline. The CDR3 runs 12 residues. V lost 11 bases and J lost 4; bases outside the gene matches: 4.

This clonotype has more than one count but fewer than ten. This chain connects TRBV27 to TRBJ2-1, with unresolved D. The V end was cut by 6 bases, the J end by 16 bases, with 25 bases between. CDR1 and CDR2 from the germline V gene are MNHEY and SMNVEV (reference sequence). The CDR3 length is 14 residues. The CDR3 spells CASSSINSRDSLFF. DNA of the CDR3: TGTGCCAGCAGCTCGATAAACTCCCGTGACTCCCTCTTCTTC.